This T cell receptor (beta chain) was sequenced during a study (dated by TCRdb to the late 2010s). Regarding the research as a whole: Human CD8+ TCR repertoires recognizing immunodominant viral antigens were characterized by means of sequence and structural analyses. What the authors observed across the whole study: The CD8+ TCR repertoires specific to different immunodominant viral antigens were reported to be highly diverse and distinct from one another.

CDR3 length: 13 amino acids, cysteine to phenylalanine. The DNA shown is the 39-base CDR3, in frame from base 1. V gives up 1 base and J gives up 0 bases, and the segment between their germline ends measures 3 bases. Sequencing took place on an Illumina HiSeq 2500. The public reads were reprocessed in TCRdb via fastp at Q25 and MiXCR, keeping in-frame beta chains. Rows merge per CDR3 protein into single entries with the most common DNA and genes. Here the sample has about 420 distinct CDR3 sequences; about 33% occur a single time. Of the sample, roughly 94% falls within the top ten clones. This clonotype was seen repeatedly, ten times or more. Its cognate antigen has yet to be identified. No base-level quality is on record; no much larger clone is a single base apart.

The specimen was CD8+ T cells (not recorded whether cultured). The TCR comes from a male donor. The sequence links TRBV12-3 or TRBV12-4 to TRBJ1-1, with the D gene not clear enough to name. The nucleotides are TGTGCCAGCAGTTTAGGAGTGAACACTGAAGCTTTCTTT. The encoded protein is CASSLGVNTEAFF.